This TCR beta chain was recovered during a study of T cell responses to AZD1222 COVID-19 vaccine. Overall study results and limits: Increases in Spike-specific TCR breadth and depth were seen after two AZD1222 doses. Donors, mostly white British, included more females; clonal diversity was possibly underestimated.

This table comes from immunoSEQ multiplex PCR, and its TCRdb copy is limited to in-frame clones, with some not included. The table records 110,000 to 150,000 clones, roughly 93% of them present only once. A word on this clone: Its antigen is unknown.

The receptor comes from an adult who received the AZD1222 COVID-19 vaccine. The sequencing here drew on peripheral blood, taken 28 days after the second AZD1222 dose.

The CDR3 loop reads CASSFQGREKLFF. CDR3 sequence (DNA): TGTGCCAGCAGCTTCCAGGGCCGCGAAAAACTGTTTTTT. The chain joins TRBV11-2 to TRBJ1-4; possibly TRBD1 for D (5 bases). The CDR3 runs 13 residues. The V gene lost 3 bases and the J gene lost 8 bases, with 10 bases spanning the gap. The V gene's germline CDR1 is SGHAT and CDR2 FQNNGV.